This T cell receptor (beta chain) comes out of a study of blood T cells in healthy people across ages. This clonotype has just one count. A single base separates this from a much larger clone, so it may be a read error. The CDR3 carries no conserved terminal phenylalanine or tryptophan, so it likely arises from a read error. Together with a sample-barcoded 5' primer, a J-beta primer mix was included in a second PCR lasting roughly 6 to 12 cycles. TCRdb reanalysed the 5' RACE reads using MiXCR and keeps one entry per CDR3 protein. The table shows about 1.7 million distinct CDR3 sequences, with roughly 27% occurring only once. CDR1 is SQVTM, CDR2 ANQGSEA, per germline. CDR3 length: 11 amino acids. V shed 7 bases and J shed 5 bases, with 11 bases lying between them.

The receptor was derived from a woman aged 25 to 45 in good health. Source material: blood. The rearrangement links TRBV29-1 to TRBJ2-5, with D unclear. As DNA, the CDR3 is TGCAGCGCCCGCATGCCGGAGACCCAGTACTTA. Residues: CSARMPETQYL.